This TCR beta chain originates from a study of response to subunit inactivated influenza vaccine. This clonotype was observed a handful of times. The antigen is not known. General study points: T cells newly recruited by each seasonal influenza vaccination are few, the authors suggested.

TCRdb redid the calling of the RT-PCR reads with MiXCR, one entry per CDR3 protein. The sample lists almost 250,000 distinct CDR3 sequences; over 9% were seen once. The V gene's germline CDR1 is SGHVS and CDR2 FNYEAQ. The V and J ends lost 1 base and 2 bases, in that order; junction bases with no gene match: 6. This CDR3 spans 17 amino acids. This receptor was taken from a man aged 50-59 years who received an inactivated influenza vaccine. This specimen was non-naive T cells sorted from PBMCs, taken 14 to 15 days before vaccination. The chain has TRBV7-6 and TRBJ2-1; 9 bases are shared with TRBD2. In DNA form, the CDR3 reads TGTGCCAGCAGCTTAGGCGGGAGGGCCTCGACCTACAATGAGCAGTTCTTC. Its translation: CASSLGGRASTYNEQFF.